This T cell receptor beta chain was obtained from a study of metastatic and nonmetastatic thyroid tumors. TCRdb re-called the PCR reads through MiXCR. The data contain roughly 39,000 clones, approximately 44% of them singletons. This CDR3 is built from 15 residues. V was clipped by 2 bases and J by 3 bases; unmatched bases: 4. Germline V gives CDR1 MNHEY, CDR2 SVGEGT. Ahead of thyroid surgery, no patient had received treatment of any kind. This clone was observed a handful of times. The sample was tumor tissue. This sequence joins TRBV6-2 or TRBV6-3 and TRBJ1-2; TRBD1 matches at 9 bases. The TCR originated in a male donor with papillary thyroid cancer or a benign thyroid nodule (not recorded which). Some clones in this sample may be carry-over from other donors' samples. CDR3 nucleotide sequence: TGTGCCAGCAGTTACCAGGGACAGGGACACTATGGCTACACCTTC. Amino acids: CASSYQGQGHYGYTF.